The subject of this entry is one T cell receptor (beta chain). Antigen unknown. This record belongs to a study of a mutant IDH1 vaccine in newly diagnosed glioma. Assay: immunoSEQ multiplex PCR; the TCRdb copy retains only in-frame clones and omits some. The table has around 40,000 clones, less than 85% seen once. Regarding time point: week 23, last vaccination. With topical imiquimod, each dose of the vaccine consisted of 300 ug of mutant IDH1 20-mer peptide. Deletions cut 7 bases from V and 8 bases from J, with 20 bases between. This CDR3 is 14 amino acids long. In germline, CDR1 is MNHNY, CDR2 SVGAGI (reference sequence).

The material sequenced was PBMCs, taken from a glioma patient whose treatment included an IDH1 peptide vaccine. J is TRBJ1-2 and V is TRBV6-6; D possibly corresponds to TRBD1 (5 bases). The sequence was collected from a woman aged 18 to 35 with glioma. Some clones in this sample may be carry-over from other donors' samples. The CDR3: CASTSEGRDVGYTF. The CDR3 DNA sequence: TGTGCCAGCACCTCGGAGGGGCGCGATGTAGGCTACACCTTC.